This is a list of T cell receptor beta chains from one sample in a study of regulatory T cells in long-lasting Graves disease. MiXCR was run by TCRdb on the multiplex PCR reads, yielding one entry per CDR3 protein. Seen here are about 620,000 distinct CDR3 sequences, 16% observed once, and the top ten hold about 17%. This sample was shared with a second study, whose subject was T cells in Graves' hyperthyroidism and ophthalmopathy.

Specimen: peripheral blood mononuclear cells (PBMCs), collected at new diagnosis, from a patient treated with antithyroid drugs. These receptors were taken from a woman in her 30s with Graves disease. Both conserved end residues are part of each CDR3. A D gene is named only where the DNA matches it firmly. Clone size is shown for a subset of rows, as once, few, many or a class of expanded clone.

v_call	d_call	j_call	clone_size	cdr3_nt	cdr3_aa
TRBV19	TRBD1	TRBJ2-6	few	TGTGCCAGTAGGCTCCGGACAGGGGACCCTCTCTCTGGGGCCAACGTCCTGACTTTC	CASRLRTGDPLSGANVLTF
TRBV24-1	TRBD2	TRBJ2-3	NA	TGTGCCACCAGTGACCCGCTAGCGGGAGAGATTGATACGCAGTATTTT	CATSDPLAGEIDTQYF
TRBV14	TRBD2	TRBJ2-4	NA	TGTGCCAGCAGCCCCAGTAGCCTTCTAGCGGGAGTCGGCAAAAACATTCAGTACTTC	CASSPSSLLAGVGKNIQYF
TRBV28	NA	TRBJ2-4	many	TGTGCCAGCAGACCAAACATTAAAAACATTCAGTACTTC	CASRPNIKNIQYF
TRBV30	NA	TRBJ2-1	few	TGTGCCTGGAGGGGCTATGAGCAGTTCTTC	CAWRGYEQFF
TRBV7-3	NA	TRBJ2-5	NA	TGTGCCAGCAGCTCCTTCGGGAGTGGGGAGACCCAGTACTTC	CASSSFGSGETQYF
TRBV3-1	TRBD1	TRBJ2-7	many	TGTGCCAGCAGCCGTAGGACAGGGGTGAACGAGCAGTACTTC	CASSRRTGVNEQYF
TRBV19	TRBD1	TRBJ1-5	NA	TGTGCCAGTAAGGGTATGACAGGGAGCAATCAGCCCCAGCATTTT	CASKGMTGSNQPQHF
TRBV27	NA	TRBJ2-5	many	TGTGCCAGCAGTTTCTCGGGACGGCCAGTCCAAGAGACCCAGTACTTC	CASSFSGRPVQETQYF
TRBV28	NA	TRBJ1-6	NA	TGTGCCAGCACGTCGTCAACTCCCGGGACGGTCAATTCACCCCTCCACTTT	CASTSSTPGTVNSPLHF
TRBV2	NA	TRBJ2-4	few	TGTGCCAGCCTGAGAGAGACCGTAGCCAAAAACATTCAGTACTTC	CASLRETVAKNIQYF
TRBV7-2	TRBD2	TRBJ2-7	many	TGTGCCAGCAGCTTAGCGTGGGCTAGCGGGAGGGGGGAGCAGTACTTC	CASSLAWASGRGEQYF
TRBV29-1	NA	TRBJ1-3	few	TGCAGTCATGGGGGTTCTGGAAACACCATATATTTT	CSHGGSGNTIYF
TRBV9	NA	TRBJ2-2	few	TGTGCCAGCAGCTCGAGGGGGGACTACACCGGGGAGCTGTTTTTT	CASSSRGDYTGELFF
TRBV2	NA	TRBJ1-2	few	TGTGCCAGCAGTCCCTCGGCGACTAACTATGGCTACACCTTC	CASSPSATNYGYTF
TRBV7-3	NA	TRBJ2-2	NA	TGTGCCAGCAGCACGGGCCCGACTAACACCGGGGAGCTGTTTTTT	CASSTGPTNTGELFF
TRBV20-1	NA	TRBJ2-2	many	TGCAGTGCTCGCAGGGGCTTGAACACCGGGGAGCTGTTTTTT	CSARRGLNTGELFF
TRBV18	NA	TRBJ1-4	NA	TGTGCCAGCTCACCACCTTCTGGGGCAACTAATGAAAAACTGTTTTTT	CASSPPSGATNEKLFF
TRBV19	NA	TRBJ2-2	many	TGTGCCAGTAGTCCATCGTGGGGGGCAGATTTGAACACCGGGGAGCTGTTTTTT	CASSPSWGADLNTGELFF
TRBV12-3/TRBV12-4	NA	TRBJ1-1	many	TGTGCCAGCAGCCTCGCGGGAGTCACTGAAGCTTTCTTT	CASSLAGVTEAFF
TRBV6-1	NA	TRBJ2-1	many	TGTGCCAGCACGCCTCCAGGCAAGGGTCGGTACAATGAGCAGTTCTTC	CASTPPGKGRYNEQFF
TRBV11-2	TRBD1	TRBJ1-4	many	TGTGCCAGCAGTCTCTTTCCTGGGACAGGATCTGAAAAACTGTTTTTT	CASSLFPGTGSEKLFF
TRBV9	NA	TRBJ1-1	many	TGTGCCAGCAGCGTAGGGGCGGGGACATTTACCGGGGACACTGAAGCTTTCTTT	CASSVGAGTFTGDTEAFF
TRBV6-2/TRBV6-3	NA	TRBJ1-1	many	TGTGCCAGCAGTTACAGGCGGAACACTGAAGCTTTCTTT	CASSYRRNTEAFF
TRBV6-1	NA	TRBJ2-3	NA	TGTGCCAGCAACCCGGCAGGGGGCACAGATACGCAGTATTTT	CASNPAGGTDTQYF
TRBV28	NA	TRBJ2-1	many	TGTGCCAGCAGTTTAGAAAGTGGAGAGCAGTTCTTC	CASSLESGEQFF
TRBV28	NA	TRBJ1-1	NA	TGTGCCAGCAGTACAAGGGGAGAGGACACTGAAGCTTTCTTT	CASSTRGEDTEAFF
TRBV28	NA	TRBJ1-1	few	TGTGCCAGCAGTGTAACATGGGGTGAAGCTTTCTTT	CASSVTWGEAFF
TRBV12-5	NA	TRBJ2-1	once	TGTGCTAGTGGTTTTCGGAGTGAGCAGTTCTTC	CASGFRSEQFF
TRBV18	TRBD1	TRBJ2-1	NA	TGTGCCAGCTCACCCCCGGGGACAGGGAGTAGCAATGAGCAGTTCTTC	CASSPPGTGSSNEQFF
TRBV20-1	NA	TRBJ2-2	few	TGCAGTGCTAGAGATAGGGGCGGGACCGGGGAGCTGTTTTTT	CSARDRGGTGELFF
TRBV6-5	TRBD1	TRBJ1-3	NA	TGTGCCAGCAGTTCTTGGAGGACAGGCGCTGGAAACACCATATATTTT	CASSSWRTGAGNTIYF
TRBV5-6	NA	TRBJ1-5	NA	TGTGCCAGCAGCTTGTGGGCCGGGGGTAGCAATCAGCCCCAGCATTTT	CASSLWAGGSNQPQHF
TRBV20-1	TRBD1	TRBJ2-7	few	TGCAGTGCTAGAGATCTGGACAGGGGATCCTACGAGCAGTACTTC	CSARDLDRGSYEQYF
TRBV20-1	NA	TRBJ1-1	many	TGCAGTGCTGAAGACAGTCTGAACACTGAAGCTTTCTTT	CSAEDSLNTEAFF
TRBV12-3/TRBV12-4	NA	TRBJ2-5	many	TGTGCCAGCGGTAAACAGTACCAAGAGACCCAGTACTTC	CASGKQYQETQYF
TRBV7-9	TRBD1	TRBJ1-6	NA	TGTGCCAGCAACTTAGGGACAGACAATTCACCCCTCCACTTT	CASNLGTDNSPLHF
TRBV6-2/TRBV6-3	NA	TRBJ2-5	many	TGTGCCAGCAGTTACAGGGTACAAGAGACCCAGTACTTC	CASSYRVQETQYF
TRBV7-2	NA	TRBJ1-2	many	TGTGCCAGCAGCTTACGGCCTATCGGCTACACCTTC	CASSLRPIGYTF
TRBV18	NA	TRBJ2-1	many	TGTGCCAGCTCACCAAGTCAGGGCAATGAGCAGTTCTTC	CASSPSQGNEQFF
TRBV30	TRBD1	TRBJ2-1	many	TGTGCCTGGAGTTCAGACAGGGTCCACAATGAGCAGTTCTTC	CAWSSDRVHNEQFF
TRBV24-1	NA	TRBJ1-5	many	TGTGCCACCAGTGATTCCGGGAGAAATCAGCCCCAGCATTTT	CATSDSGRNQPQHF
TRBV7-3	TRBD1	TRBJ1-1	NA	TGTGCCAGCAGCTTAACGGGGACAGAAGGATTCTTCTTT	CASSLTGTEGFFF
TRBV7-2	NA	TRBJ1-5	NA	TGTGCCAGCAGCAGTTGGGGCGTGGGCAATCAGCCCCAGCATTTT	CASSSWGVGNQPQHF
TRBV19	TRBD1	TRBJ2-7	few	TGTGCCAGTAGTCGAGCACAGGGGGCAGGGGCCTACGAGCAGTACTTC	CASSRAQGAGAYEQYF
TRBV30	NA	TRBJ1-5	NA	TGTGCCTGGATCCCCGAGGGGGAGGGCAATCAGCCCCAGCATTTT	CAWIPEGEGNQPQHF
TRBV20-1	NA	TRBJ1-2	many	TGCAGTGCTCGAGACTATGGCTACACCTTC	CSARDYGYTF
TRBV7-2	TRBD2	TRBJ2-7	many	TGTGCCAGCAGCCAGGGACTAGCGGCTTCCTACGAGCAGTACTTC	CASSQGLAASYEQYF
TRBV25-1	NA	TRBJ1-6	few	TGTGCCAGCATGAAGACCTATAATTCACCCCTCCACTTT	CASMKTYNSPLHF
TRBV5-1	NA	TRBJ2-7	few	TGCGCCAGCAGATTGGAGGGGGCCCCCTCCTACGAGCAGTACTTC	CASRLEGAPSYEQYF
TRBV20-1	NA	TRBJ2-7	NA	TGCAGTGCTAGAGACCAGCGCTACGAGCAGTACTTC	CSARDQRYEQYF
TRBV18	TRBD1	TRBJ2-1	NA	TGTGCCAGCTCCCACTCACAGGGGACCTACAATGAGCAGTTCTTC	CASSHSQGTYNEQFF
TRBV29-1	NA	TRBJ2-4	few	TGCAGCGTTGTAACAGGGAACATTCAGTACTTC	CSVVTGNIQYF
TRBV25-1	NA	TRBJ1-5	many	TGTGCCAGCAGCAGGGGATATCAGCCCCAGCATTTT	CASSRGYQPQHF
TRBV4-2	NA	TRBJ1-2	NA	TGTGCCAGCAGCCAAGATCGGCAAAAACCGGATGGCTACACCTTC	CASSQDRQKPDGYTF
TRBV28	NA	TRBJ1-6	NA	TGTGCCAGCAGTTTATCAGGTCTTTATAATTCACCCCTCCACTTT	CASSLSGLYNSPLHF
TRBV3-1	NA	TRBJ1-2	many	TGTGCCAGCAGCCCTGCCAACCCAAGGCGGTATGGCTACACCTTC	CASSPANPRRYGYTF
TRBV7-2	NA	TRBJ1-4	many	TGTGCCAGCAGCTTAGGTCCCCCCGGGCTAACTAATGAAAAACTGTTTTTT	CASSLGPPGLTNEKLFF